These 19 T cell receptor beta chains came from one sample sequenced in a study of T-cell reconstitution after alpha-beta-depleted transplantation in children. Unique molecular identifiers featured in how the TCRbeta library was prepared. TCRdb redid the calling of the PCR reads with MiXCR, one entry per CDR3 protein. This table has about 640,000 distinct CDR3 sequences, approximately 17% appearing once. Here the sequenced sample was PBMCs from the stem cell graft donor, taken from the stem cell graft. Receptors were obtained from a human donor who donated a stem cell graft to a child with acute myeloid leukemia.

The chain recombines TRBV7-8 with TRBJ2-1; tentative D call: TRBD1 (6 bases). Per the germline V gene, CDR1 is SGHVS and CDR2 is FQNEAQ. This CDR3 spans 18 amino acids. V lost 0 bases, J lost 4 bases, and 19 bases lay in between. The chain's CDR3 is CASSLAPQGGRGYNEQFF. The DNA of the CDR3 is TGTGCCAGCAGCTTAGCCCCTCAAGGGGGAAGGGGATACAATGAGCAGTTCTTC.

This chain connects TRBV27 to TRBJ2-7; 9 bases line up with TRBD1. The CDR3 contains 14 residues. Germline CDR1 and CDR2: MNHEY and SMNVEV (reference sequence). Trimming cost V 3 bases and J 3 bases; bases outside gene matches: 3. CDR3 nucleotides: TGTGCCAGCAGTTTGAGGGACAGGGTCTACGAGCAGTACTTC. This gives the protein CASSLRDRVYEQYF.

This clonotype was observed a few times. The DNA of the CDR3 is TGTGCCAGCAGTTCCGGGGAGAGGGGCTACACCTTC. It is translated as CASSSGERGYTF. V usage is TRBV12-3 or TRBV12-4 and J usage is TRBJ1-2; no definite D call. V dropped 4 bases and J dropped 8 bases, with 11 bases sitting between them. The CDR3 length is 12 residues.

This chain connects TRBV5-1 to TRBJ1-1; a possible D gene is TRBD1 (5 bases). Per the germline V gene, CDR1 is SGHRS and CDR2 is YFSETQ. Deletions cut 0 bases from V and 2 bases from J, with 8 bases between. CDR3 length equals 14 residues. The CDR3 DNA reads as TGCGCCAGCAGCTTGGTTACAGGTAACACTGAAGCTTTCTTT. Encoded protein: CASSLVTGNTEAFF.

V is TRBV29-1 and J is TRBJ2-3, with TRBD2 as a possible D gene (7 bases). From germline, CDR1 is SQVTM and CDR2 ANQGSEA. This CDR3 has 14 residues. Trimming shortened V by 8 bases and J by 2 bases, and 17 bases separated the two germline ends. Here the CDR3 DNA reads TGCAGCTTAGTAGGGGGGGGGCCCACAGATACGCAGTATTTT. Encoded protein: CSLVGGGPTDTQYF.

This CDR3 is CASSLTASGGNNEQFF. Here the CDR3 DNA reads TGTGCCAGCAGTTTAACGGCTAGCGGGGGAAACAATGAGCAGTTCTTC. The chain links TRBV12-3 or TRBV12-4 to TRBJ2-1; the match to TRBD2 covers 10 bases. V gave up 2 bases and J gave up 5 bases; unmatched junction bases: 6. The CDR3 has 16 amino acids.

For this clonotype: The CDR3 ends on some other residue instead of the conserved phenylalanine or tryptophan, so this is likely a read error. The rearrangement uses TRBV12-3 or TRBV12-4 and TRBJ2-3; 10 bases are shared with TRBD2. Trimming took 7 bases from V and 2 from J; bases not matched to a gene: 6. The CDR3 spans 15 residues. The CDR3 loop is CASKRGGLLTDTQYS. DNA for the CDR3: TGTGCCAGCAAGCGGGGGGGCCTCCTCACAGATACGCAGTATTCT.

The sample holds a few counts of this clonotype. This rearrangement joins TRBV5-1 to TRBJ2-3, with D possibly TRBD1 on 5 matching bases. This CDR3 has 14 residues. Germline lookup yields CDR1 SGHRS and CDR2 YFSETQ. Trimming left V 4 bases short and J 1 base short, with 10 bases between. The chain's CDR3 is CASSVGQGTDTQYF. The CDR3 nucleotides are TGCGCCAGCAGCGTTGGACAAGGCACAGATACGCAGTATTTT. The whole variable domain, filled in from reference TRBV5-1 and TRBJ2-3, reads KAGVTQTPRYLIKTRGQQVTLSCSPISGHRSVSWYQQTPGQGLQFLFEYFSETQRNKGNFPGRFSGRQFSNSRSEMNVSTLELGDSALYLCASSVGQGTDTQYFGPGTRLTVL.

As regards this clonotype: At one boundary the junction diverges from the germline segment, which might be a read error. The V and J genes are TRBV5-5 and TRBJ1-5; no clear D. This CDR3 region has 16 residues. Per germline, CDR1 SGHKS and CDR2 YYEKEE (reference sequence). The CDR3 is CASSLAGLALNQRQHF. For the CDR3, the DNA is TGTGCCAGCAGCTTGGCCGGGCTGGCACTCAATCAGCGCCAGCATTTT.

This clonotype was found a few times. This chain joins TRBV4-2 and TRBJ2-1; TRBD1 aligns across 7 bases. CDR1 and CDR2 (germline): LGHNA, YNFKEQ. The CDR3 runs 15 residues. With V trimmed by 0 bases and J by 10 bases, 9 bases remained unmatched. This CDR3 is CASSQEEVTGDEQFF. As DNA, the CDR3 is TGTGCCAGCAGCCAAGAGGAGGTAACAGGGGACGAGCAGTTCTTC.

This clonotype was seen repeatedly, ten times or more. The chain combines TRBV29-1 with TRBJ1-1; D is ambiguous. Germline V lookup: CDR1 SQVTM, CDR2 ANQGSEA. CDR3 size: 11 residues. Deletions cut 6 bases from V and 0 bases from J, with 5 bases between. This chain's CDR3 is CSVTLNTEAFF. As DNA, the CDR3 is TGCAGCGTGACCTTGAACACTGAAGCTTTCTTT.

This clonotype was observed a few times. This chain uses TRBV5-1 with TRBJ2-3, with D unresolved. The CDR3 sequence is 17 residues long. Trimming shortened V by 4 bases and J by 0 bases, and 18 bases separated the two germline ends. CDR1 is SGHRS, CDR2 YFSETQ, per germline. CDR3 sequence: CASSLLLQETSTDTQYF. The CDR3 DNA reads TGCGCCAGCAGCCTACTCCTTCAGGAGACTAGCACAGATACGCAGTATTTT.

The genes are TRBV12-3 or TRBV12-4 and TRBJ2-1; 10 nucleotides agree with TRBD2. The J segment lost 9 bases and the V segment lost 6 bases, leaving 8 bases of the junction unmatched. The CDR3 length is 14 residues. The CDR3 reads CASSPERGGIEQFF. The CDR3 bases are TGTGCCAGCAGCCCAGAGCGGGGGGGGATTGAGCAGTTCTTC.

This clonotype was seen at least ten times. The chain recombines TRBV29-1 with TRBJ2-7; D unresolved. The length of the CDR3 is 11 residues. Trimming cost V 2 bases and J 4 bases, with 6 bases left between them. Germline lookup yields CDR1 SQVTM and CDR2 ANQGSEA. The CDR3 DNA is TGCAGCGTTGAATCCGGGTACGAGCAGTACGTC. It specifies CSVESGYEQYV.

The table lists this clonotype with many counts. The CDR3 protein is CASSLARQTEQFF. The DNA of the CDR3 is TGTGCCAGCAGCTTGGCAAGGCAGACCGAGCAGTTCTTC. The rearrangement links TRBV5-5 to TRBJ2-1; no clear D. The V end lost 0 bases, the J end lost 10 bases, and 11 bases lay between the germline ends. This CDR3 is 13 amino acids long. From germline, CDR1 is SGHKS and CDR2 YYEKEE (reference sequence). Using reference TRBV5-5 and TRBJ2-1 for the parts outside the CDR3, the full variable domain is DAGVTQSPTHLIKTRGQQVTLRCSPISGHKSVSWYQQVLGQGPQFIFQYYEKEERGRGNFPDRFSARQFPNYSSELNVNALLLGDSALYLCASSLARQTEQFFGPGTRLTVL.

V and J are TRBV3-1 and TRBJ2-1, with D hard to call. The germline gives CDR1 LGHDT, CDR2 YNNKEL (reference sequence). The CDR3 has 15 amino acids. Trimming shortened V by 4 bases and J by 0 bases, and 10 bases separated the two germline ends. For the CDR3, the DNA is TGTGCCAGCAGCCCCGGGTTCGCCTCCTACAATGAGCAGTTCTTC. Its translation: CASSPGFASYNEQFF.

The chain joins TRBV6-2 or TRBV6-3 to TRBJ2-7; no reliable D call. Germline V gene data show CDR1 as MNHEY and CDR2 as SVGEGT. The CDR3 spans 14 residues. The V end was cut by 0 bases, the J end by 4 bases, with 10 bases between. CDR3 bases: TGTGCCAGCAGTTACTCGTCCAGGTGGTACGAGCAGTACTTC. It specifies CASSYSSRWYEQYF.

This clonotype has just a few counts. The rearrangement uses TRBV7-2 and TRBJ2-3, with 9 bases fitting TRBD2. Trimming at V came to 1 base and at J to 5 bases, leaving 7 bases not matched to a gene. This CDR3 contains 16 residues. The germline gives CDR1 SGHTA, CDR2 FQGNSA. CDR3 residues: CASSLVGGGAGDTQYF. The CDR3, as DNA: TGTGCCAGCAGCTTAGTCGGCGGGGGGGCTGGAGATACGCAGTATTTT.

There are a few counts of this clonotype. The chain has TRBV5-1 and TRBJ2-7; 7 nucleotides align to TRBD1. CDR3 size: 15 residues. The V segment lost 2 bases and the J segment 4 bases; nucleotides outside the gene matches: 9. The V gene's germline CDR1 is SGHRS and CDR2 YFSETQ. The CDR3 reads CASSLGSQGVYEQYF. In DNA form, the CDR3 reads TGCGCCAGCAGCTTAGGTTCCCAGGGGGTTTACGAGCAGTACTTC.